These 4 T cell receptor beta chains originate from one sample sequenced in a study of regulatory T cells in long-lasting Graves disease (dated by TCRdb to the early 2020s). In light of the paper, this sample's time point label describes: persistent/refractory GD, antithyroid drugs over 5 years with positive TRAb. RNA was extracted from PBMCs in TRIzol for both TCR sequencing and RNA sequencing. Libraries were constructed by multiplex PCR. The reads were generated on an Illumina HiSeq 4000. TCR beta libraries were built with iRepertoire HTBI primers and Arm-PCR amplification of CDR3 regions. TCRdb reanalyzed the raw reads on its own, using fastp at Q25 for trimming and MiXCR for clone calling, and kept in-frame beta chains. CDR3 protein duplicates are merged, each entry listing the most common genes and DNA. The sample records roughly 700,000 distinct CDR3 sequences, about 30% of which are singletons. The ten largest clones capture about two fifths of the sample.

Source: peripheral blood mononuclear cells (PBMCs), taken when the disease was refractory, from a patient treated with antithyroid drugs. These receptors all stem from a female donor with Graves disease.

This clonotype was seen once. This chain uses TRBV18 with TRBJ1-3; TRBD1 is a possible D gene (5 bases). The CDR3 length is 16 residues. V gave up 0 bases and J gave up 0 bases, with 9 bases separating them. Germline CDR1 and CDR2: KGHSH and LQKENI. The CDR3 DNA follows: TGTGCCAGCTCACCACCGGGAAGGGGCTCTGGAAACACCATATATTTT. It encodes CASSPPGRGSGNTIYF.

For the CDR3, the DNA is TGTGCCAGAGGGGATAGCACAGATACGCAGTATTTT. This translates into CARGDSTDTQYF. The chain couples TRBV2 to TRBJ2-3, with a weak D call TRBD1 (5 bases). CDR3 length: 12 amino acids. Germline lookup yields CDR1 SNHLY and CDR2 FYNNEI. V was clipped by 9 bases and J by 0 bases, with 7 bases between them.

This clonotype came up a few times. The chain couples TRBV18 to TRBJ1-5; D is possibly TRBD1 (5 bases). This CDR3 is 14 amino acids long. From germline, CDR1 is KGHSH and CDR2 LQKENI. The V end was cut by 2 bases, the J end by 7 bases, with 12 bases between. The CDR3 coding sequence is TGTGCCAGCTCACCAGTGGGGGTGGGGCAGCCCCAGCATTTT. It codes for CASSPVGVGQPQHF.

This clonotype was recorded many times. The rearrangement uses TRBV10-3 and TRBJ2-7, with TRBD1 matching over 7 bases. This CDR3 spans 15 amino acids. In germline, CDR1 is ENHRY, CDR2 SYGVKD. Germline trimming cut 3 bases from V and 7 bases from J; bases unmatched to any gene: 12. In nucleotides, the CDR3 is TGTGCCATCAGTGAACACAGGGGCCACTTGCTTGAGCAGTACTTC. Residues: CAISEHRGHLLEQYF.